The 4 T cell receptor beta chains presented below share a single source sample, sequenced in a study of CD8+ T cells in alopecia areata. After isolation, RNA underwent reverse transcription to generate cDNA as the sequencing template. TCRdb's table, derived via immunoSEQ multiplex PCR, lists solely in-frame clones and lacks some. The top ten hold 1.5% to 2% of the sample, which has roughly 180,000 clones, roughly 63% seen once. Sample: CD4+ T cells sorted from blood, taken at week 0. The receptors originated from a human donor with alopecia areata.

This clone was found a few times. The chain carries TRBV29-1 and TRBJ2-3, with 12 bases lining up with TRBD2. CDR1 and CDR2 (germline): SQVTM, ANQGSEA. This CDR3 is 14 amino acids long. V shed 7 bases and J 4 bases; nucleotides not matched to a gene: 6. CDR3 protein: CSGRLAGASDTQYF. Here the CDR3 DNA reads TGCAGCGGCCGACTAGCGGGGGCCTCAGATACGCAGTATTTT.

This rearrangement joins TRBV4-3 to TRBJ1-4; no clear D gene. The V gene's germline CDR1 is LGHNA and CDR2 YSLEER. Deletions cut 1 base from V and 0 bases from J, with 6 bases between. This CDR3 has 15 residues. The chain's CDR3 is CASSQGAATNEKLFF. The CDR3 region has the DNA TGCGCCAGCAGCCAAGGAGCTGCAACTAATGAAAAACTGTTTTTT.

In the case of this clone: In the same sample, other DNA sequences code for this CDR3. This rearrangement joins TRBV30 to TRBJ1-5; D may be TRBD1 (6 bases). The V end lost 0 bases, the J end lost 6 bases, and 12 bases lay between the germline ends. Germline V gene lookup returns CDR1 GTSNPN and CDR2 SVGIG (reference sequence). CDR3 length: 14 residues. The CDR3 DNA is TGTGCCTGGAGTGTAGGTGGGGGCCGTCAGCCCCAGCATTTT. Its translation: CAWSVGGGRQPQHF.

The chain has TRBV27 and TRBJ1-2; D perhaps matches TRBD1 (5 bases). V was shortened by 8 bases and J by 1 base, with 14 bases between the two germline ends. Looked up from germline, CDR1 is MNHEY and CDR2 is SMNVEV (reference sequence). The CDR3 covers 14 residues. The DNA for the CDR3 is TGTGCCAGCGGGCGCAGGGCGCTTAACTATGGCTACACCTTC. It yields the protein CASGRRALNYGYTF.